This T cell receptor beta chain was captured in a study of identical twins. Healthy Caucasians were all of the donors. From the 5' RACE reads, TCRdb called clonotypes with MiXCR, one entry per CDR3 protein. The sample records a few hundred thousand distinct CDR3 sequences, approximately 13% being singletons. Germline values: CDR1 DFQATT, CDR2 SNEGSKA (reference sequence). CDR3 length equals 12 residues. Deletions cut 1 base from V and 9 bases from J, with 10 bases between. This clonotype was observed many times. Its antigen remains unknown. Study results and caveats: Conclusions relied on cross-sectional statistical analysis, not following the same donors.

These data were also filed under a second study, of yellow fever vaccine responses in identical twins.

The chain recombines TRBV20-1 with TRBJ2-1; D call uncertain. The sequencing sample was made of CD8+ T cells sorted from blood. This clonotype was sampled from a woman aged 18-29 years in good health. The CDR3 DNA reads as TGCAGTGCTAGAGTAAGCGATACTGAGCAGTTCTTC. Residues: CSARVSDTEQFF.